A single TCR beta chain is shown here with its context. This sample was taken from a study of identifying expanded T cells in peripheral blood. Sequencing was performed with immunoSEQ multiplex PCR; in TCRdb, only in-frame clones are kept and a portion is missing. The data show approximately 59,000 clones, approximately 89% seen once. The V gene's germline CDR1 is SGHVS and CDR2 FQNEAQ. The CDR3 extends over 13 amino acids. V was clipped by 1 base and J by 8 bases, with 11 bases between them. This receptor was taken from a person aged 18 to 70 in good health. This chain uses TRBV7-8 with TRBJ1-1; D unclear. The sequenced sample was blood. CDR3 amino acids: CASSLGVDIEAFF. The CDR3 nucleotides are TGTGCCAGCAGCTTAGGGGTAGATATAGAAGCTTTCTTT. Full variable domain (remainder filled in from reference TRBV7-8 and TRBJ1-1): GAGVSQSPRYKVAKRGQDVALRCDPISGHVSLFWYQQALGQGPEFLTYFQNEAQLDKSGLPSDRFFAERPEGSVSTLKIQRTQQEDSAVYLCASSLGVDIEAFFGQGTRLTVV.